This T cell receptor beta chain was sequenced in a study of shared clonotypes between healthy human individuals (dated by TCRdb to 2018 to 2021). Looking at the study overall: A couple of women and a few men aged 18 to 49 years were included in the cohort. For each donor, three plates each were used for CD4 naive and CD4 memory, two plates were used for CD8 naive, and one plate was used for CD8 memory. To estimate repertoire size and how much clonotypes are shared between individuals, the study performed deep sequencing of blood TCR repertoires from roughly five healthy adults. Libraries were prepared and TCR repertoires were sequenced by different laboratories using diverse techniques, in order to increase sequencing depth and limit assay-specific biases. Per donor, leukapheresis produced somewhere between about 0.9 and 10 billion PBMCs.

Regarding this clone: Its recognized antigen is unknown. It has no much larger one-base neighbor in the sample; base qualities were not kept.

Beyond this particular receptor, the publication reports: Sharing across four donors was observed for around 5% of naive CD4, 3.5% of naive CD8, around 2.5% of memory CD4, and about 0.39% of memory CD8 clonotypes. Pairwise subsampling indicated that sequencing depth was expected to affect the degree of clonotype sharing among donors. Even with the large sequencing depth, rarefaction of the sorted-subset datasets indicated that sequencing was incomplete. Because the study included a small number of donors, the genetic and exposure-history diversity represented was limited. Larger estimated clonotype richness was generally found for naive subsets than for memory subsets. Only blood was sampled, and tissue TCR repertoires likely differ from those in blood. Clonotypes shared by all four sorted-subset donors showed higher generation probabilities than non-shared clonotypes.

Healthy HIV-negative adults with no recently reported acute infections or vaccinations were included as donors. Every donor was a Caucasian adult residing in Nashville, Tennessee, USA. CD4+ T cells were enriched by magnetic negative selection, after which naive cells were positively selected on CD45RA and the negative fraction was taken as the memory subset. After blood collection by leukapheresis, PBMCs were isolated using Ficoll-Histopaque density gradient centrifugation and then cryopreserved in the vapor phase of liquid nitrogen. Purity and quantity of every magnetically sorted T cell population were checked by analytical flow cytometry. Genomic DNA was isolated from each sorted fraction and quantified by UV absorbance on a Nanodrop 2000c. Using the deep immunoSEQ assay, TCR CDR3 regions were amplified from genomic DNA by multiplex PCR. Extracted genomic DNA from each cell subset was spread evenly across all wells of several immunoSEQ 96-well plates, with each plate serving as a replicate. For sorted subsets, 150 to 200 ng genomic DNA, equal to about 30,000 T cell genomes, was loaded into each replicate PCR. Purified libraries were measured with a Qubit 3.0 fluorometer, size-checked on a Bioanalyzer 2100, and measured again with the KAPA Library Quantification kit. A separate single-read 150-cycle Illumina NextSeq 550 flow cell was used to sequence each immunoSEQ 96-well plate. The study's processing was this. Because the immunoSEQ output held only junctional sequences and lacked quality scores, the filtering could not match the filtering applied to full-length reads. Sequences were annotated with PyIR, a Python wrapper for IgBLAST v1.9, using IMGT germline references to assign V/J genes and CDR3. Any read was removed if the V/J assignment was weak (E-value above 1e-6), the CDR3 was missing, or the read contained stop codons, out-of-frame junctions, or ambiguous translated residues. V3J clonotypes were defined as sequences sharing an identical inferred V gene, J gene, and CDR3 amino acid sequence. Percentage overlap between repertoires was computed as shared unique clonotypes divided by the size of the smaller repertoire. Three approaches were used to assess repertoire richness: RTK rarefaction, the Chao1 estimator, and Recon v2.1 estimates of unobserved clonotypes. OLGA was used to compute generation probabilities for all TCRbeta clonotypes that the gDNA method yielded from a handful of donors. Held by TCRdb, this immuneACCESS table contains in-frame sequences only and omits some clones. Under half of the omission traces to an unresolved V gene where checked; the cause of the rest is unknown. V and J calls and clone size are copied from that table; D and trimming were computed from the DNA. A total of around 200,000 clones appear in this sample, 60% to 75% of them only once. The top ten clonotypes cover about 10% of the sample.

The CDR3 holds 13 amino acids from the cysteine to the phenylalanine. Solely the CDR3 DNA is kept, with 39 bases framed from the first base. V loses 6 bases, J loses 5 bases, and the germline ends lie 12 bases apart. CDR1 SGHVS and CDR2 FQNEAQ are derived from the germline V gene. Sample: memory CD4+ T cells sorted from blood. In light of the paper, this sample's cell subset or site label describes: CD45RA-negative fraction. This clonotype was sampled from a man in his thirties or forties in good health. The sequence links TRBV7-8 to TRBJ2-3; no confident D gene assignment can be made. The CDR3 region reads CASRGARQDTQYF. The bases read TGTGCCAGCAGAGGTGCAAGACAAGATACGCAGTATTTT.